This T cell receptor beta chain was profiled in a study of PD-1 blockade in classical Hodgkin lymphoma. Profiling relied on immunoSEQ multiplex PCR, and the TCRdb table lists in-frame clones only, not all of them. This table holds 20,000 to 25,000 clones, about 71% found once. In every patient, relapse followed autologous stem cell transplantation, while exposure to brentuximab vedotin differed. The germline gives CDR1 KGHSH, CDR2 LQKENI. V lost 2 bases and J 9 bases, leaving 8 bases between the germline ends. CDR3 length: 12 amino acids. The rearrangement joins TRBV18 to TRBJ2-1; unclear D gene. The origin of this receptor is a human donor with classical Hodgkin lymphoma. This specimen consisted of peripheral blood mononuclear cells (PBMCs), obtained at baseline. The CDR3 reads CASSPLNVEQFF. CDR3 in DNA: TGTGCCAGCTCACCATTAAACGTTGAGCAGTTCTTC.